The rows below give T cell receptor beta chains drawn from one sample of a study of cytomegalovirus exposure and HLA in healthy donors. Data came from immunoSEQ multiplex PCR; TCRdb stores just in-frame clones and leaves some out. The table lists approximately 140,000 clones, 70% to 80% of them singletons. The sequencing sample was made of PBMCs. These receptors all stem from a man aged 50-60 years in good health and CMV-seropositive. Both conserved end residues are part of each CDR3. Each record gives: V gene, D gene, J gene, clone size, CDR3 protein, CDR3 DNA. A D gene is named only where the DNA matches it firmly. Not all rows give a size; the values are once, few, many and, for expanded clones, a class.

>TRBV29-1|TRBD1|TRBJ2-7|few
CSVGRTGSYEQYF
TGCAGCGTGGGAAGGACAGGGTCCTACGAGCAGTACTTC
>TRBV18|TRBD1|TRBJ1-1|-
CASSPSRGNMNTEAFF
TGTGCCAGCTCACCATCCAGGGGGAACATGAACACTGAAGCTTTCTTT
>TRBV6-1|TRBD1|TRBJ2-1|-
CASLVRGTYNEQFF
TGTGCCAGCCTAGTCAGGGGGACCTACAATGAGCAGTTCTTC
>TRBV5-1|TRBD2|TRBJ2-1|-
CASSGAGTINNEQFF
TGCGCCAGCAGCGGGGCCGGGACTATCAACAATGAGCAGTTCTTC
>TRBV28|TRBD2|TRBJ2-1|-
CASSLGAGGYYNEQFF
TGTGCCAGCAGTCTAGGGGCGGGAGGGTATTACAATGAGCAGTTCTTC
>TRBV27|TRBD1|TRBJ2-7|few
CASSFETGSYEQYF
TGTGCCAGCAGTTTCGAGACAGGGTCCTACGAGCAGTACTTC
>TRBV6-5|-|TRBJ2-3|once
CASSYIRQSTDTQYF
TGTGCCAGCAGTTACATCCGACAGAGCACAGATACGCAGTATTTT
>TRBV5-6|TRBD2|TRBJ2-3|-
CASSSTSGRARDTQYF
TGTGCCAGCAGCTCGACTAGCGGGAGGGCCAGAGATACGCAGTATTTT
>TRBV5-1|TRBD2|TRBJ2-7|-
CASSEKLAVSHEQYF
TGCGCCAGCAGCGAAAAACTAGCGGTTTCCCACGAGCAGTACTTC
>TRBV5-4|TRBD2|TRBJ2-1|-
CASSLASGNYNEQFF
TGTGCCAGCAGCTTGGCTAGCGGGAACTACAATGAGCAGTTCTTC
>TRBV19|TRBD1|TRBJ2-7|-
CASRGTESYEQYF
TGTGCCAGTCGAGGGACAGAGTCCTACGAGCAGTACTTC
>TRBV11-3|TRBD1|TRBJ1-4|-
CASSFKQGALRVDEKLFF
TGTGCCAGCAGCTTCAAACAGGGGGCTTTAAGGGTCGATGAAAAACTGTTTTTT
>TRBV6-7|TRBD1|TRBJ2-7|few
CASSYGTGFLYEQYF
TGTGCCAGCAGCTACGGGACAGGGTTTCTTTACGAGCAGTACTTC
>TRBV14|TRBD2|TRBJ2-1|few
CASSQDSASGSHEQFF
TGTGCCAGCAGCCAAGATTCCGCTAGCGGGAGCCATGAGCAGTTCTTC
>TRBV6-1|-|TRBJ1-5|-
CASNEGAGNFRNQPQHF
TGTGCCAGCAATGAAGGAGCGGGAAACTTTAGGAATCAGCCCCAGCATTTT
>TRBV6-1|-|TRBJ2-1|once
CASTQRSSYNEQFF
TGTGCCAGCACTCAGCGGAGCTCCTACAATGAGCAGTTCTTC
>TRBV2|TRBD1|TRBJ1-5|-
CAGTETGDQPQHF
TGTGCCGGGACAGAGACAGGGGATCAGCCCCAGCATTTT
>TRBV18|-|TRBJ1-2|-
CASSPTGRVVGYTF
TGTGCCAGCTCACCCACAGGCCGGGTGGTTGGCTACACCTTC
>TRBV28|-|TRBJ2-7|-
CASLARPSSYEQYF
TGTGCCAGCCTCGCCAGGCCGAGCTCCTACGAGCAGTACTTC
>TRBV30|-|TRBJ1-1|-
CAWSTEGGQAFF
TGTGCCTGGAGTACGGAAGGAGGCCAAGCTTTCTTT
>TRBV7-9|-|TRBJ1-4|-
CASRHREAGEKLFF
TGTGCCAGCAGACATCGGGAGGCCGGGGAAAAACTGTTTTTT
>TRBV6-1|-|TRBJ2-7|-
CASSDYRDTSYEQYF
TGTGCCAGCAGCGATTACCGGGACACATCCTACGAGCAGTACTTC
>TRBV6-5|-|TRBJ2-7|-
CASSQRPSGSEQYF
TGTGCCAGCAGTCAGAGACCCTCCGGGTCCGAGCAGTACTTC
>TRBV6-5|TRBD2|TRBJ2-1|once
CASRGTSGSSNEQFF
TGTGCCAGCAGAGGGACTAGCGGGAGTAGCAATGAGCAGTTCTTC
>TRBV19|-|TRBJ1-1|-
CASSRGGVLAEAFF
TGTGCCAGTAGCCGGGGGGGAGTGTTGGCTGAAGCTTTCTTT
>TRBV18|TRBD2|TRBJ2-5|-
CASSPLGGLAGETQYF
TGTGCCAGCTCACCACTTGGGGGACTAGCGGGAGAGACCCAGTACTTC
>TRBV7-9|TRBD2|TRBJ2-2|-
CAIPSLAGANTGELFF
TGTGCCATCCCCTCCCTAGCGGGGGCGAACACCGGGGAGCTGTTTTTT
>TRBV25-1|-|TRBJ2-5|-
CASSEYNREETQYF
TGTGCCAGCAGTGAATATAACAGGGAGGAGACCCAGTACTTC
>TRBV10-3|-|TRBJ1-1|-
CAISALTGGAGTEAFF
TGTGCCATCAGTGCCCTCACGGGGGGGGCGGGCACTGAAGCTTTCTTT
>TRBV18|-|TRBJ2-7|-
CASSPQGDYEQYF
TGTGCCAGCTCACCACAGGGGGACTACGAGCAGTACTTC
>TRBV18|-|TRBJ2-5|-
CASSPVMIAPQETQYF
TGTGCCAGCTCCCCGGTGATGATAGCGCCCCAAGAGACCCAGTACTTC
>TRBV15|-|TRBJ2-7|-
CATSRDRPSQGGGSRYEQYF
TGTGCCACCAGCAGAGATCGGCCCTCCCAGGGTGGGGGGAGTAGGTACGAGCAGTACTTC
>TRBV30|TRBD1|TRBJ1-6|-
CAWSFGTENSPLHF
TGTGCCTGGAGTTTCGGGACAGAGAATTCACCCCTCCACTTT
>TRBV5-1|TRBD1|TRBJ1-2|-
CASSSSGTGSYGYTF
TGCGCCAGCAGCTCATCCGGGACAGGTAGCTATGGCTACACCTTC
>TRBV4-1|TRBD2|TRBJ2-5|-
CTSSQGGTSEETQYF
TGCACCAGCAGCCAGGGCGGGACTAGCGAAGAGACCCAGTACTTC
>TRBV19|TRBD1|TRBJ1-5|-
CASVRQGNSNQPQHF
TGTGCCAGTGTCAGACAGGGAAATAGCAATCAGCCCCAGCATTTT
>TRBV7-8|-|TRBJ2-7|-
CASSLVVGPLNHYEQYF
TGTGCCAGCAGCTTAGTGGTTGGGCCCCTTAACCACTACGAGCAGTACTTC
>TRBV5-1|TRBD2|TRBJ2-3|-
CASSHTSGREDTQYF
TGCGCCAGCAGCCATACTAGCGGGAGGGAAGATACGCAGTATTTT
>TRBV5-6|TRBD1|TRBJ1-5|-
CASSLAGTGDNQPQHF
TGTGCCAGCAGCTTGGCCGGGACAGGGGACAATCAGCCCCAGCATTTT
>TRBV4-2|-|TRBJ2-6|few
CASSQRDSSSGANVLTF
TGTGCCAGCAGCCAAAGGGACTCAAGCTCTGGGGCCAACGTCCTGACTTTC
>TRBV21-1|-|TRBJ1-1|-
CASSKGCRDRERTEAFF
TGTGCCAGCAGCAAAGGTTGTAGGGACAGAGAGAGGACTGAAGCTTTCTTT
>TRBV7-2|-|TRBJ1-6|-
CASSLANSNSPLHF
TGTGCCAGCAGCTTAGCGAACAGTAATTCACCCCTCCACTTT
>TRBV21-1|-|TRBJ2-5|-
CASSRLFRGGREETQYF
TGTGCCAGCAGCCGACTCTTCCGAGGGGGCAGGGAGGAGACCCAGTACTTC
>TRBV6-6|TRBD2|TRBJ2-7|-
CASNAGGTYEQYF
TGTGCCAGCAACGCGGGGGGCACCTACGAGCAGTACTTC
>TRBV28|TRBD2|TRBJ2-2|-
CASSRLASGTGELFF
TGTGCCAGCAGCCGACTAGCCTCGGGCACCGGGGAGCTGTTTTTT
>TRBV4-1|TRBD2|TRBJ2-5|-
CASSSGIGQETQYF
TGCGCCAGCAGTAGCGGGATAGGGCAAGAGACCCAGTACTTC
>TRBV19|-|TRBJ1-1|-
CASTPTGSTEAFF
TGTGCCAGTACGCCCACAGGATCCACTGAAGCTTTCTTT
>TRBV28|TRBD1|TRBJ1-4|-
CASSHFRGQGGEKLFF
TGTGCCAGCAGCCATTTCAGGGGGCAAGGTGGTGAAAAACTGTTTTTT